This T cell receptor (beta chain) was identified in a study of shared clonotypes between healthy human individuals. Study results and caveats: Among donors, the sharing of clonotypes was expected to be influenced by sequencing depth. Naive subsets tended to show greater estimated richness than memory subsets.

As concerns this clone: The antigen remains undetermined.

Sequencing was performed with immunoSEQ multiplex PCR; in TCRdb, only in-frame clones are kept and a portion is missing. Of 650,000 to 750,000 clones listed, roughly 78% are singletons. Germline loops: CDR1 MDHEN, CDR2 SYDVKM. The CDR3 length is 14 residues. After removal of 6 bases from V and 3 bases from J, the junction contained 7 bases not matched to a gene. This receptor was obtained from a young woman in good health. V is TRBV28 and J is TRBJ1-1; TRBD1 aligns across 7 bases. The specimen sequenced was memory CD4+ T cells sorted from blood. Stated subset: CD45RA-negative fraction. The DNA for the CDR3 is TGTGCCAGCAGAAAGGGCGGACAGGACACTGAAGCTTTCTTT. Encoded protein: CASRKGGQDTEAFF.